This T cell receptor beta chain was documented in a study of blood T cell repertoires in COVID-19. Some clones are missing from TCRdb's copy, which holds only in-frame ones; the method was immunoSEQ multiplex PCR. The sample includes 100,000 to 150,000 clones, approximately 86% of them seen just once. Germline-derived CDR1 and CDR2 are PRHDT and FYEKMQ (reference sequence). This CDR3 has 13 residues. V shed 4 bases, J shed 5 bases, and the junction held 1 base outside the gene matches. The sample was PBMCs or T cells enriched from blood (not recorded which). This sequence joins TRBV13 and TRBJ1-4; 7 bases align to TRBD1. The source of this sequence is a woman aged 45-60 years who had recovered from COVID-19. CDR3 in amino acids: CASSSDRNEKLFF. The CDR3 DNA sequence: TGTGCCAGCAGCTCGGACAGGAATGAAAAACTGTTTTTT.